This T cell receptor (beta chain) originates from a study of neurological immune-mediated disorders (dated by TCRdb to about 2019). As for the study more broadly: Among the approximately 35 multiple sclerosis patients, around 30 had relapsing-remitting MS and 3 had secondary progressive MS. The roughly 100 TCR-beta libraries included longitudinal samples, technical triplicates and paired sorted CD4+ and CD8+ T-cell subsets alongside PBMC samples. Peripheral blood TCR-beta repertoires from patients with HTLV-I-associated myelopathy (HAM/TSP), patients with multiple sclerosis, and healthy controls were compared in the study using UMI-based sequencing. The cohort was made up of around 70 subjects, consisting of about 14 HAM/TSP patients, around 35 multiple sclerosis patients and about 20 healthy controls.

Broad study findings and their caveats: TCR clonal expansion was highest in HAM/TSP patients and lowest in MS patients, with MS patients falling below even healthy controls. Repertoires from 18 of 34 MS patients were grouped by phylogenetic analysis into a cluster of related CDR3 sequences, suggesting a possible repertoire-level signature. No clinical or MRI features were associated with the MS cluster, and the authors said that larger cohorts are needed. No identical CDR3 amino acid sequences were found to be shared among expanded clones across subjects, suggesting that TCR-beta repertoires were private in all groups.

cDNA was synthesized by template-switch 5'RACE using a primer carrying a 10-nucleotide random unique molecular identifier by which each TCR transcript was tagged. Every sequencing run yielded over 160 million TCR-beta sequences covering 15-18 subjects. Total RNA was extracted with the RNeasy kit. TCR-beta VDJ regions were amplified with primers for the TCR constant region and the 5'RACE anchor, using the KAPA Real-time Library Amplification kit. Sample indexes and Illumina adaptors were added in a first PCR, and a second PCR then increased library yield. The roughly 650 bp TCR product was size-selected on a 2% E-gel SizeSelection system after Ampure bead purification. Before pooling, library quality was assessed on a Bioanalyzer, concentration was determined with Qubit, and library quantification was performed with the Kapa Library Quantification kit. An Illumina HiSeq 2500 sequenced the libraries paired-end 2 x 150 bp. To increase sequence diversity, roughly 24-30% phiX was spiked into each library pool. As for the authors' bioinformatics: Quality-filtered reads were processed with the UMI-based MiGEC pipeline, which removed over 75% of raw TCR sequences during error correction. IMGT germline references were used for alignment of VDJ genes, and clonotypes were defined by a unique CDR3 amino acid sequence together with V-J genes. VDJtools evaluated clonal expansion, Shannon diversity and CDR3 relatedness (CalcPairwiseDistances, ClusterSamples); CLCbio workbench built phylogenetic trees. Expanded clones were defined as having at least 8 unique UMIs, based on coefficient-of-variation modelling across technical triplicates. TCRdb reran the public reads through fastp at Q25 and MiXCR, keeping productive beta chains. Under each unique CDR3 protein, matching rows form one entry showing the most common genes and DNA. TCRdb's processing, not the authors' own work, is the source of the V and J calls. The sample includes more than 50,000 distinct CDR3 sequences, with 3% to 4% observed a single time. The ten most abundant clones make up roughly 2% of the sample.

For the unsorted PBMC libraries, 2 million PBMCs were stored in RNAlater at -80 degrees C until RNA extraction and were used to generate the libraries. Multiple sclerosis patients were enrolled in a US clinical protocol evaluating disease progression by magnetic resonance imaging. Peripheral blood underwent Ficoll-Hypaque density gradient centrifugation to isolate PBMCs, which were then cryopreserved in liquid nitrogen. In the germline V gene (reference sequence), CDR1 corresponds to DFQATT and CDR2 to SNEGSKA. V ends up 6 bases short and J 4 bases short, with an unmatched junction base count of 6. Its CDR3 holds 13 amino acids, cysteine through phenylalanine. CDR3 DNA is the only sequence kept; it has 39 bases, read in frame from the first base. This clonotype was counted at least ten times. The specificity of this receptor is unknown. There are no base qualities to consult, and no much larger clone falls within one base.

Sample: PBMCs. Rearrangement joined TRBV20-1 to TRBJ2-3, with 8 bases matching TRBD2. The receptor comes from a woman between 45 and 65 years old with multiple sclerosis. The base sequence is TGCAGTGCCACTAGCGGCCCCGCAGATACGCAGTATTTT. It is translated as CSATSGPADTQYF.